This T cell receptor (beta chain) was sequenced during a study of T cell responses to AZD1222 COVID-19 vaccine. Whole-study context: Second-dose schedules of about 4 or about 12 weeks were combined.

Concerning this clone itself: The antigen is unknown.

The germline CDR1 and CDR2 sequences are LGHNA and YNFKEQ. V shed 4 bases, J shed 3 bases, and the junction held 14 bases outside the gene matches. CDR3 length equals 17 residues. TCRdb keeps only in-frame clones here, not all; method: immunoSEQ multiplex PCR. The sample consists of approximately 100,000 clones, 92% of them appearing once. General study results and limits: No repertoire was sampled before or during the peak T cell response, only after it.

The rearrangement joins TRBV4-2 to TRBJ2-7; 8 positions agree with TRBD2. Sequenced here: peripheral blood, sampled on day 0 of AZD1222 vaccination. The sequence came from an adult in good health. The CDR3 sequence: CASSRAIPGLEHYEQYF. CDR3 nucleotides: TGTGCCAGCAGCCGAGCAATACCGGGACTAGAGCACTACGAGCAGTACTTC.